This T cell receptor beta chain was captured by sequencing in a study of molecular identifiers for immune sequencing clone quantification. This clonotype was recorded many times. Its antigen is currently unknown. General study points: Spike-in Jurkat TCR RNA from a single cell reportedly registered among about a million naive cells.

From the PCR reads, TCRdb called clonotypes with MiXCR, one entry per CDR3 protein. The sample has 80,000 to 100,000 distinct CDR3 sequences, less than 25% seen once; the top ten hold around 0.92%. The receptor comes from a human donor in good health. Some libraries in this study had Jurkat cell RNA spiked in. Specimen: naive CD8+ T cells from blood, with Jurkat cell RNA spiked in. Regarding subset: FACS-sorted CD8+CD4-CCR7+CD45RA+ naive T cells.

The CDR3 is CASSSTDRGYNQPQHF. The CDR3 bases are TGTGCCAGCAGCTCCACAGACAGGGGTTACAATCAGCCCCAGCATTTT. V and J are TRBV5-6 and TRBJ1-5; the match to TRBD1 covers 8 bases. Trimming removed 3 bases from V and 3 bases from J; junction bases left unmatched: 8. The CDR3 consists of 16 residues. Germline CDR1 and CDR2: SGHDT and YYEEEE.